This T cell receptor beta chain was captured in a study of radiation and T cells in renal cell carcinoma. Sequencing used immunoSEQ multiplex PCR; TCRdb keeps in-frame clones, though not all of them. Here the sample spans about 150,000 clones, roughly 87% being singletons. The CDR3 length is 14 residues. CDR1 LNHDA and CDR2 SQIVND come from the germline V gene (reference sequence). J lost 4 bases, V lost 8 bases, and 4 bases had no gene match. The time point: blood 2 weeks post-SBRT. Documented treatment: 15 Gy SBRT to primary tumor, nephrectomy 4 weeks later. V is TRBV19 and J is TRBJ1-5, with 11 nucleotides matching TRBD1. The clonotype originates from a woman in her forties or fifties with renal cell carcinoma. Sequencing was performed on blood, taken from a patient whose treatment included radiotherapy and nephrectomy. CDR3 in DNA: TGTGCCAGTTGTGGGACAGGGGGGAATCAGCCCCAGCATTTT. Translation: CASCGTGGNQPQHF.